This passage covers 5 T cell receptor beta chains from one sample sequenced in a study of T-cell memory formation after mild COVID-19. TCRdb itself ran the 5' RACE reads through MiXCR, one entry per CDR3 protein. The sample has approximately 89,000 distinct CDR3 sequences; about 23% are singletons. Sequenced sample: PBMCs or a T cell subset sorted from them (not recorded which). These receptors all come from a man aged 18-30 years who had mild COVID-19 (a few samples of this study predate the infection). Cell type and time point are not known.

This clonotype showed up just a few times. The J gene is TRBJ1-6, the V gene TRBV11-2; TRBD1 is a possible D gene (6 bases). The CDR3 covers 14 residues. CDR1 is SGHAT, CDR2 FQNNGV, per germline. V gave up 4 bases and J gave up 6 bases, with 10 bases separating them. CDR3 bases: TGTGCCAGCAGCTCCCGGGACACTAATTCACCCCTCCACTTT. Its translation: CASSSRDTNSPLHF.

This clonotype has just a few counts. The chain recombines TRBV4-3 with TRBJ1-5; D is possibly TRBD1 (5 bases). The V gene lost 4 bases and the J gene lost 6 bases, with 13 bases spanning the gap. CDR3 length: 14 residues. Germline V CDR1 and CDR2: LGHNA, YSLEER. CDR3 region: CASSLGRGGQPQHF. For the CDR3, the DNA is TGCGCCAGCAGCCTCGGGAGGGGAGGTCAGCCCCAGCATTTT.

This chain connects TRBV5-6 to TRBJ2-2; D may match TRBD1 or TRBD2 (5 bases each). CDR1 is SGHDT and CDR2 is YYEEEE in the germline V gene. V lost 6 bases to trimming and J lost 9 bases, with 18 bases between them. The CDR3 has 14 amino acids. The CDR3 bases are TGTGCCAGCAACGACCGGGACGAAAGCAGGGAGCTGTTTTTT. It translates to CASNDRDESRELFF.

The chain has TRBV6-2 or TRBV6-3 and TRBJ2-7; D possibly uses TRBD1 or TRBD2 (5 bases each). Trimming pared 4 bases from V and 5 bases from J, leaving 12 bases between. The germline V gene encodes CDR1 MNHEY and CDR2 SVGEGT. The CDR3 is 13 amino acids. The CDR3 DNA reads as TGTGCCAGCAGTTTTTGGGGGACGAACGAGCAGTACTTC. This sequence encodes CASSFWGTNEQYF.

This clonotype turned up a few times. In DNA, the CDR3 is TGTGCCACCAGCAGAGGCAACTATAATTCACCCCTCCACTTT. This codes for CATSRGNYNSPLHF. The genes are TRBV15 and TRBJ1-6, with D unresolved. The CDR3 runs to 14 residues. Trimming took off 1 base at V and 3 bases at J, with 4 bases between the two ends. Germline CDR1 reads LNHNV; CDR2 reads YYDKDF (reference sequence). Based on the CDR3 plus reference TRBV15 and TRBJ1-6, the full variable domain is DAMVIQNPRYQVTQFGKPVTLSCSQTLNHNVMYWYQQKSSQAPKLLFHYYDKDFNNEADTPDNFQSRRPNTSFCFLDIRSPGLGDTAMYLCATSRGNYNSPLHFGNGTRLTVT.